This TCR beta chain is drawn from a study of blood T cell repertoires in COVID-19. Study-wide background: Samples came from the United States, Italy and Spain, spanning acute and convalescent COVID-19.

CDR1 and CDR2 (germline): SGHTA, FQGTGA. The CDR3 has 13 residues. The V end was cut by 5 bases, the J end by 5 bases, with 13 bases between. Profiling relied on immunoSEQ multiplex PCR, and the TCRdb table lists in-frame clones only, not all of them. The table has 300,000 or so clones, about 86% seen once. The rearrangement joins TRBV7-3 to TRBJ2-7; tentative D call: TRBD2 (5 bases). The TCR comes from a middle-aged woman with acute COVID-19. The sample comprised PBMCs or T cells enriched from blood (not recorded which). The CDR3 is CASSNGLPDEQYF. CDR3 bases: TGTGCCAGCAGCAACGGACTCCCAGACGAGCAGTACTTC.